This passage covers 17 T cell receptor beta chains from one sample sequenced in a study of STAT5B mutations in CD4+ large granular lymphocyte leukemia. Method: immunoSEQ multiplex PCR; TCRdb's copy keeps in-frame clones and lacks some. The repertoire consists of 25,000 to 35,000 clones, with roughly 91% occurring once and the leading ten covering over 0.35%. The sample comprised CD4+ T cells from blood buffy coats. The receptors stem from a human donor in good health.

The V gene is TRBV7-2, the J gene TRBJ2-7; 15 positions match TRBD2. The germline V gene encodes CDR1 SGHTA and CDR2 FQGNSA. This CDR3 spans 16 amino acids. With V trimmed by 6 bases and J by 6 bases, 9 bases remained unmatched. The CDR3 loop is CASSKNGLAGGPEQYF. DNA of the CDR3: TGTGCCAGCAGTAAGAATGGACTAGCGGGAGGGCCCGAGCAGTACTTC.

V is TRBV27 and J is TRBJ1-5, with D possibly TRBD1 on 5 matching bases. The V and J ends lost 6 bases and 2 bases respectively, with 11 bases between them. The CDR3 is made up of 14 amino acids. CDR1 is MNHEY, CDR2 SMNVEV, per germline (reference sequence). The CDR3 DNA reads as TGTGCCAGCAGCCACGACAGCCGCAATCAGCCCCAGCATTTT. Translated, it gives CASSHDSRNQPQHF.

The rearrangement joins TRBV10-3 to TRBJ1-1; no reliable D call. Germline values: CDR1 ENHRY, CDR2 SYGVKD. V lost 10 bases and J lost 5, with 11 bases in between. The CDR3 covers 11 residues. The CDR3 region has the DNA TGTGCCACTGCGACGGGGACTGAAGCTTTCTTT. Translating it yields CATATGTEAFF.

V and J are TRBV6-5 and TRBJ2-7; no clear D. The ends were cut back, 0 bases at V and 2 bases at J, with 8 bases in the middle. This CDR3 contains 14 residues. Germline V lookup: CDR1 MNHEY, CDR2 SVGAGI. The CDR3 DNA sequence: TGTGCCAGCAGTTACTCGGCGGTTACCTACGAGCAGTACTTC. Translation gives CASSYSAVTYEQYF.

This clone has only one observation. CDR3: CSVGSTAPTGELFF. CDR3 bases: TGCAGCGTTGGCTCGACAGCTCCTACCGGGGAGCTGTTTTTT. The chain couples TRBV29-1 to TRBJ2-2; D possibly corresponds to TRBD1 (5 bases). The CDR3 loop spans 14 amino acids. V dropped 4 bases and J dropped 5 bases, with 14 bases sitting between them. From germline, CDR1 is SQVTM and CDR2 ANQGSEA.

The chain carries TRBV27 and TRBJ2-1; 8 bases map to TRBD1. The germline gives CDR1 MNHEY, CDR2 SMNVEV (reference sequence). The junction had 9 bases not matched to a gene; V was cut back by 5 bases and J by 6 bases. The CDR3 contains 15 residues. The CDR3 sequence is CASSPRTGQGNEQFF. The CDR3, as DNA: TGTGCCAGCAGTCCACGGACAGGGCAGGGCAATGAGCAGTTCTTC.

On this clone: Other DNA sequences of this sample code for an identical CDR3. The chain couples TRBV6-1 to TRBJ1-1; the match to TRBD1 covers 8 bases. This CDR3 has 14 amino acids. Germline V gene sequence: CDR1 MNHNS, CDR2 SASEGT. Trimming removed 4 bases from V and 6 bases from J; junction bases left unmatched: 7. The CDR3 DNA follows: TGTGCCAGCAGTGTTGCAGGGGGCAAGTCTGAAGCTTTCTTT. The encoded protein is CASSVAGGKSEAFF.

J is TRBJ2-7 and V is TRBV7-2, with D possibly being TRBD2 (7 bases). V lost 0 bases to trimming and J lost 2 bases, with 20 bases between them. CDR3 length: 18 amino acids. The germline CDR1 and CDR2 sequences are SGHTA and FQGNSA. In DNA form, the CDR3 reads TGTGCCAGCAGCTTAGCACGACGGGGGGCGGTACATGCCTACGAGCAGTACTTC. It codes for CASSLARRGAVHAYEQYF.

The CDR3 is CASIYLRWGQVEAFF. The CDR3 DNA reads TGTGCCAGCATCTACCTGCGCTGGGGGCAGGTTGAAGCTTTCTTT. This chain joins TRBV5-8 and TRBJ1-1; D might be TRBD1 (6 bases). Looked up from germline, CDR1 is SGHTS and CDR2 is YDEGEE. Trimming pared 6 bases from V and 7 bases from J, leaving 22 bases between. The CDR3 spans 15 residues.

This rearrangement joins TRBV15 to TRBJ2-1; 10 bases are a match to TRBD2. Germline V gene sequence: CDR1 LNHNV, CDR2 YYDKDF (reference sequence). The J segment lost 4 bases and the V segment lost 5 bases, leaving 8 bases of the junction unmatched. CDR3 size: 16 residues. The CDR3 DNA follows: TGTGCCACCAGCCACGGACTAGCGGTACCATACAATGAGCAGTTCTTC. Translation gives CATSHGLAVPYNEQFF.

The CDR3 coding sequence is TGTGCCAGCAGCTTTAATATCGAGGCCGGGGAGCTGTTTTTT. Translated, it gives CASSFNIEAGELFF. V usage is TRBV11-2 and J usage is TRBJ2-2; D is ambiguous. Per the germline V gene, CDR1 is SGHAT and CDR2 is FQNNGV. The CDR3 contains 14 residues. V dropped 3 bases and J dropped 6 bases, with 11 bases sitting between them.

This rearrangement joins TRBV19 to TRBJ1-4; perhaps TRBD1 as D (6 bases). Germline V gives CDR1 LNHDA, CDR2 SQIVND (reference sequence). The CDR3 has 14 amino acids. The V and J ends lost 5 bases and 8 bases respectively, with 15 bases between them. CDR3 sequence: CASSFHREGEKLFF. CDR3 nucleotides: TGTGCCAGTAGTTTCCACAGGGAGGGGGAAAAACTGTTTTTT. Combining the CDR3 with reference TRBV19 and TRBJ1-4 gives the whole variable domain DGGITQSPKYLFRKEGQNVTLSCEQNLNHDAMYWYRQDPGQGLRLIYYSQIVNDFQKGDIAEGYSVSREKKESFPLTVTSAQKNPTAFYLCASSFHREGEKLFFGSGTQLSVL.

The rearrangement links TRBV18 to TRBJ1-4, with D perhaps matching TRBD1 (6 bases). The ends were cut back, 4 bases at V and 5 bases at J, with 17 bases in the middle. CDR3 length: 16 residues. From germline, CDR1 is KGHSH and CDR2 LQKENI. The CDR3, as DNA: TGTGCCAGCTCACGAATCCCCGGGGGCCTAAATGAAAAACTGTTTTTT. Translated, it gives CASSRIPGGLNEKLFF.

This chain links TRBV15 with TRBJ2-3; TRBD1 matches 11 bases. Trimming at V came to 0 bases and at J to 4 bases, leaving 9 bases not matched to a gene. CDR1 LNHNV and CDR2 YYDKDF come from the germline V gene (reference sequence). The CDR3 length is 18 residues. The CDR3 here is CATSRDRGTGGLADTQYF. The DNA for the CDR3 is TGTGCCACCAGCAGAGATCGCGGGACAGGGGGATTGGCAGATACGCAGTATTTT.

This clone is a singleton in its sample. The rearrangement joins TRBV9 to TRBJ1-6; the D gene is possibly TRBD1 (6 bases). The V gene's germline CDR1 is SGDLS and CDR2 YYNGEE. Trimming left V 0 bases short and J 8 bases short, with 18 bases between. This CDR3 has 17 amino acids. The CDR3 spells CASSVAGTARGDSPLHF. DNA of the CDR3: TGTGCCAGCAGCGTAGCGGGAACGGCCAGGGGTGATTCACCCCTCCACTTT.

This clone was picked up one time. The chain recombines TRBV10-3 with TRBJ2-1; TRBD2 matches 8 bases. J lost 6 bases, V lost 8 bases, and 3 bases had no gene match. CDR3 size: 12 residues. Germline assignment: CDR1 ENHRY and CDR2 SYGVKD. The CDR3 region is CAIFSGVNEQFF. The DNA of the CDR3 is TGTGCCATCTTTAGCGGGGTCAATGAGCAGTTCTTC.

The chain uses TRBV28 and TRBJ2-7; perhaps TRBD2 as D (6 bases). This CDR3 has 16 amino acids. Looked up from germline, CDR1 is MDHEN and CDR2 is SYDVKM. Trimming took off 6 bases at V and 0 bases at J, with 18 bases between the two ends. The CDR3, as DNA: TGTGCCAGCAGGCCTTATAGCGGTTCTAGCTCCTACGAGCAGTACTTC. Protein: CASRPYSGSSSYEQYF. Full variable domain (missing parts from reference TRBV28 and TRBJ2-7): DVKVTQSSRYLVKRTGEKVFLECVQDMDHENMFWYRQDPGLGLRLIYFSYDVKMKEKGDIPEGYSVSREKKERFSLILESASTNQTSMYLCASRPYSGSSSYEQYFGPGTRLTVT.